Presented here are 13 T cell receptor beta chains from one specimen sequenced in a study of T cells after somatic rescue of genetic block. Sequencing was performed with immunoSEQ multiplex PCR; in TCRdb, only in-frame clones are kept and a portion is missing. The repertoire holds nearly 10,000 clones, with 70% to 85% as singletons. The sequenced sample consisted of peripheral blood mononuclear cells (PBMCs). The source of these receptors is a boy between 5 and 17 years old.

The J gene is TRBJ2-3, the V gene TRBV6-6, with TRBD2 identical over 8 bases. V lost 10 bases and J lost 11; bases outside the gene matches: 8. The CDR3 loop spans 11 amino acids. Germline CDR1 and CDR2: MNHNY and SVGAGI (reference sequence). CDR3 sequence (DNA): TGTGCCACCAGGTCAGGGACTAGGCAGTATTTT. This gives the protein CATRSGTRQYF.

The rearrangement links TRBV7-9 to TRBJ1-3; weak D call: TRBD1 (5 bases). Trimming left V 5 bases short and J 0 bases short, with 17 bases between. CDR3 size: 17 residues. Germline CDR1 and CDR2: SEHNR and FQNEAQ (reference sequence). The CDR3 DNA follows: TGTGCCAGCAGCGGGCGACAGTTTCTGACCTCTGGAAACACCATATATTTT. Amino acid sequence: CASSGRQFLTSGNTIYF.

This clone was counted only a few times. The gene calls are TRBV9 and TRBJ2-1; 8 bases fit TRBD2. The CDR3 consists of 14 residues. The germline V gene has CDR1 SGDLS and CDR2 YYNGEE. The junction had 7 bases not matched to a gene; V was cut back by 2 bases and J by 9 bases. The CDR3 DNA sequence: TGTGCCAGCAGCGTGAGCGGGAGTATGGGTGAGCAGTTCTTC. Translation gives CASSVSGSMGEQFF.

The rearrangement joins TRBV19 to TRBJ2-2; perhaps TRBD2 as D (6 bases). The CDR3 has 15 amino acids. CDR1 is LNHDA and CDR2 is SQIVND in the germline V gene (reference sequence). Trimming stripped 3 bases from V and 6 bases from J, with 14 bases between. The CDR3 here is CASSILGEEPGELFF. The CDR3 DNA is TGTGCCAGTAGTATTTTGGGGGAGGAGCCCGGGGAGCTGTTTTTT.

J is TRBJ1-6 and V is TRBV18; D is unclear. Germline loops: CDR1 KGHSH, CDR2 LQKENI. This CDR3 contains 16 residues. V was trimmed by 1 base and J by 1 base, leaving 8 bases between them. The CDR3 bases are TGTGCCAGCTCACCACTTCAACAGTCCTATAATTCACCCCTCCACTTT. It is translated as CASSPLQQSYNSPLHF. Complete variable domain (other parts from reference TRBV18 and TRBJ1-6): NAGVMQNPRHLVRRRGQEARLRCSPMKGHSHVYWYRQLPEEGLKFMVYLQKENIIDESGMPKERFSAEFPKEGPSILRIQQVVRGDSAAYFCASSPLQQSYNSPLHFGNGTRLTVT.

The chain couples TRBV5-1 to TRBJ2-1; 8 bases are shared with TRBD1. Trimming cost V 3 bases and J 15 bases; bases outside gene matches: 8. This CDR3 comprises 12 residues. In germline, CDR1 is SGHRS, CDR2 YFSETQ. The CDR3 coding sequence is TGCGCCAGCAGCTCTGGACAGGGAGTGGTGTTCTTC. This codes for CASSSGQGVVFF.

In its sample, this clone was seen a few times. CDR3 coding DNA: TGTGCCAGCAGCCCAGGGAGTACGGACACCGGGGAGCTGTTTTTT. Residues: CASSPGSTDTGELFF. The genes are TRBV28 and TRBJ2-2; D tentatively reads TRBD1 or TRBD2 (5 bases each). There are 15 residues in the CDR3. Trimming shortened V by 6 bases and J by 3 bases, and 14 bases separated the two germline ends. CDR1 and CDR2 from the germline V gene are MDHEN and SYDVKM.

CDR3 nucleotides: TGTGCCATCAGTGAGTCTAAAATCGGGCTAGCGGGAGGGTACGAGCAGTACTTC. It yields the protein CAISESKIGLAGGYEQYF. The V call is TRBV10-3, the J call TRBJ2-7; 12 bases fit TRBD2. The J segment lost 4 bases and the V segment lost 0 bases, leaving 10 bases of the junction unmatched. The CDR3 extends over 18 amino acids. Germline CDR1 is ENHRY and CDR2 is SYGVKD.

There are a few counts of this clone. This chain connects TRBV27 to TRBJ1-2, with 7 bases fitting TRBD1. The V gene end was trimmed by 6 bases and the J gene end by 4 bases; junction bases not matched to a gene: 11. Germline V gene data show CDR1 as MNHEY and CDR2 as SMNVEV (reference sequence). The CDR3 has 15 amino acids. CDR3 bases: TGTGCCAGCAGGGACTCGACAGGGCGCACCTATGGCTACACCTTC. Its translation: CASRDSTGRTYGYTF.

This chain links TRBV7-3 with TRBJ2-1; 10 bases are a match to TRBD2. This CDR3 is 16 amino acids long. The V gene end was trimmed by 4 bases and the J gene end by 4 bases; junction bases not matched to a gene: 7. CDR1 is SGHTA, CDR2 FQGTGA, per germline. The CDR3 sequence is CASSSSGTSAYNEQFF. The CDR3, as DNA: TGTGCCAGCAGCTCTTCCGGGACTAGCGCTTACAATGAGCAGTTCTTC.

This chain uses TRBV19 with TRBJ1-4; no firm D call. V lost 5 bases and J lost 1, with 11 bases in between. The CDR3 has 15 amino acids. Germline V gene lookup returns CDR1 LNHDA and CDR2 SQIVND (reference sequence). The CDR3 DNA reads as TGTGCCAGTAGTTCCCTAGGGAGAACTAATGAAAAACTGTTTTTT. This gives the protein CASSSLGRTNEKLFF.

The V call is TRBV30, the J call TRBJ2-7, with D perhaps matching TRBD1 (6 bases). Trimming took off 3 bases at V and 4 bases at J, with 10 bases between the two ends. CDR1 GTSNPN and CDR2 SVGIG come from the germline V gene (reference sequence). The CDR3 has 12 amino acids. This CDR3 reads CAWSLGGYEQYF. As DNA, the CDR3 is TGTGCCTGGAGCTTAGGGGGTTACGAGCAGTACTTC. The complete variable domain, with remaining parts taken from reference TRBV30 and TRBJ2-7, reads SQTIHQWPATLVQPVGSPLSLECTVEGTSNPNLYWYRQAAGRGLQLLFYSVGIGQISSEVPQNLSASRPQDRQFILSSKKLLLSDSGFYLCAWSLGGYEQYFGPGTRLTVT.

The chain couples TRBV30 to TRBJ2-1; TRBD2 matches at 7 bases. Germline CDR1 GTSNPN, CDR2 SVGIG (reference sequence). J lost 6 bases, V lost 0 bases, and 2 bases had no gene match. CDR3 length: 13 residues. The CDR3: CAWSVSGFNEQFF. The CDR3 DNA reads TGTGCCTGGAGTGTTAGCGGGTTCAATGAGCAGTTCTTC. Full variable domain (outside the CDR3, taken from reference TRBV30 and TRBJ2-1): SQTIHQWPATLVQPVGSPLSLECTVEGTSNPNLYWYRQAAGRGLQLLFYSVGIGQISSEVPQNLSASRPQDRQFILSSKKLLLSDSGFYLCAWSVSGFNEQFFGPGTRLTVL.